One sample yielded the 20 T cell receptor beta chains listed below, sequenced in a study of CD8 T cells in ankylosing spondylitis. Study results and caveats: What appeared characteristic of ankylosing spondylitis blood was a TCR beta motif of 7 or 8 highly homologous variants.

The antigens of these receptors remain unknown. TCRdb processed the 5' RACE reads anew with MiXCR; each CDR3 protein has one entry. The table lists around 770,000 distinct CDR3 sequences, about 20% of them singletons. The source material was blood, either unsorted or a sorted T cell fraction (not recorded which). The receptors shown here come from a male donor with ankylosing spondylitis.

The J gene is TRBJ2-3, the V gene TRBV24-1; tentatively, D is TRBD2 (5 bases). Trimming left V 6 bases short and J 0 bases short, with 9 bases between. The CDR3 has 14 residues. CDR1 and CDR2 (germline): KGHDR, SFDVKD. This CDR3 reads CATSLEASTDTQYF. Here the CDR3 DNA reads TGTGCCACCAGTCTGGAGGCTAGCACAGATACGCAGTATTTT.

This clonotype has a count of ten or more. The junction shows a germline mismatch at one end, possibly a read error. The V gene is TRBV7-9, the J gene TRBJ2-7; D unclear. CDR1 is SEHNR, CDR2 FQNEAQ, per germline (reference sequence). The CDR3 is 14 amino acids. DNA for the CDR3: TGCGCCAGCAGCTTGGGTGCAGGATCCTACGAGCAGTACTTC. It is translated as CASSLGAGSYEQYF.

This clonotype was detected many times. V and J are TRBV11-2 and TRBJ2-7, with D possibly being TRBD1 (6 bases). CDR1 is SGHAT, CDR2 FQNNGV, per germline. This CDR3 comprises 14 residues. V lost 1 base and J 3 bases, leaving 10 bases between the germline ends. The CDR3 protein is CASSLGSTGYEQYF. CDR3 coding DNA: TGTGCCAGCAGCTTAGGCTCGACAGGCTACGAGCAGTACTTC.

In its sample, this clonotype was seen once. The chain couples TRBV28 to TRBJ2-7; D is perhaps TRBD1 (6 bases). V was shortened by 10 bases and J by 5 bases, with 15 bases between the two germline ends. This CDR3 has 12 residues. Germline values: CDR1 MDHEN, CDR2 SYDVKM. CDR3 in DNA: TGTGCCACCGGGCAGGGGCTGGACGAGCAGTACTTC. Protein sequence: CATGQGLDEQYF. Filled out from reference TRBV28 and TRBJ2-7, the complete variable domain reads DVKVTQSSRYLVKRTGEKVFLECVQDMDHENMFWYRQDPGLGLRLIYFSYDVKMKEKGDIPEGYSVSREKKERFSLILESASTNQTSMYLCATGQGLDEQYFGPGTRLTVT.

This clonotype was seen only a few times. The genes are TRBV10-3 and TRBJ1-2; no definite D call. Trimming took 0 bases from V and 8 from J, leaving 10 bases between them. The CDR3 loop spans 13 amino acids. Germline V gene lookup returns CDR1 ENHRY and CDR2 SYGVKD. In DNA, the CDR3 is TGTGCCATCAGTGAGTCAGAAGGGTTAGGCTACACCTTC. Translation: CAISESEGLGYTF.

In this sample, this clonotype turned up a few times. The chain has TRBV2 and TRBJ1-3; D not resolved. Trimming removed 2 bases at V and 0 bases at J, with 8 bases between. Germline V gene sequence: CDR1 SNHLY, CDR2 FYNNEI. CDR3 size: 15 residues. Here the CDR3 reads CASSERADSGNTIYF. As DNA, the CDR3 is TGTGCCAGCAGTGAAAGGGCGGACTCTGGAAACACCATATATTTT.

The rearrangement links TRBV12-3 or TRBV12-4 to TRBJ1-5, with no clear D. V was shortened by 5 bases and J by 7 bases, with 24 bases between the two germline ends. The CDR3 is 17 residues long. The DNA for the CDR3 is TGTGCCAGCAGTCCCTCCCTAGGGTCGGGAACGGGCCAGCCCCAGCATTTT. Encoded protein: CASSPSLGSGTGQPQHF.

In its sample, this clonotype was seen a few times. The V call is TRBV20-1, the J call TRBJ2-1, with 10 bases matching TRBD2. V shed 5 bases, J shed 0 bases, and the junction held 7 bases outside the gene matches. The V gene's germline CDR1 is DFQATT and CDR2 SNEGSKA (reference sequence). The CDR3 is 16 amino acids. CDR3 bases: TGCAGTGCTCCCCAACTAGCGGGGAGCTCCTACAATGAGCAGTTCTTC. Translating gives CSAPQLAGSSYNEQFF.

In this sample, this clonotype turned up a few times. The V gene is TRBV4-1, the J gene TRBJ1-5; 9 bases fit TRBD1. The CDR3 length is 14 residues. V dropped 3 bases and J dropped 5; count of bases not matched to a gene: 2. The germline V gene has CDR1 MGHRA and CDR2 YSYEKL. The CDR3 sequence: CASSQRQGDQPQHF. In DNA, the CDR3 is TGCGCCAGCAGCCAGCGACAGGGGGATCAGCCCCAGCATTTT.

This clonotype has just a few counts. J is TRBJ2-5 and V is TRBV7-2, with 9 bases that match TRBD1. CDR3 size: 15 residues. V was pared by 2 bases and J by 5 bases, with 6 bases of the junction left unmatched. Germline V lookup: CDR1 SGHTA, CDR2 FQGNSA. For the CDR3, the DNA is TGTGCCAGCAGCTTATACAGGGGGCGGAGGGAGACCCAGTACTTC. Its protein is CASSLYRGRRETQYF.

This clonotype has only a few counts. J is TRBJ1-2 and V is TRBV6-2 or TRBV6-3, with 8 bases matching TRBD1. The CDR3 runs 16 residues. The J segment lost 0 bases and the V segment lost 4 bases, leaving 7 bases of the junction unmatched. The germline V gene encodes CDR1 MNHEY and CDR2 SVGEGT. The CDR3 DNA reads as TGTGCCAGCAGTTTGGAAGGGACAGGAACTAACTATGGCTACACCTTC. Protein sequence: CASSLEGTGTNYGYTF.

The chain couples TRBV6-5 to TRBJ1-2; possible D gene TRBD1, 6 bases. V lost 6 bases and J 5 bases, leaving 10 bases between the germline ends. The CDR3 covers 12 residues. Germline-derived CDR1 and CDR2 are MNHEY and SVGAGI. CDR3 sequence: CASRKGEYGYTF. The CDR3 DNA reads as TGTGCCAGCAGGAAGGGGGAATATGGCTACACCTTC.

For this clonotype: Possible read error: a much larger clone is one base away. The chain is built from TRBV6-1 and TRBJ2-6; D is uncertain. The CDR3 is 14 residues long. Germline CDR1 reads MNHNS; CDR2 reads SASEGT. CDR3: CASRSSSGPNVLTF. CDR3 DNA sequence: TGTGCCAGCAGGAGTTCTTCTGGGCCCAACGTCCTGACTTTC.

The sample holds a few counts of this clonotype. The rearrangement links TRBV5-1 to TRBJ1-1, with D possibly TRBD1 on 6 matching bases. V was clipped by 6 bases and J by 3 bases, with 12 bases between them. The CDR3 runs 13 residues. Germline V gene sequence: CDR1 SGHRS, CDR2 YFSETQ. The CDR3 spells CASTKGVDTEAFF. The CDR3 coding sequence is TGCGCCAGCACCAAGGGGGTTGACACTGAAGCTTTCTTT.

The chain is built from TRBV20-1 and TRBJ2-7, with TRBD2 identical over 7 bases. V was clipped by 0 bases and J by 3 bases; unmatched bases: 8. The CDR3 length is 15 residues. Germline V CDR1 and CDR2: DFQATT, SNEGSKA (reference sequence). CDR3 sequence: CSARDRDYNLYEQYF. The CDR3, as DNA: TGCAGTGCTAGAGATCGGGACTATAACCTCTACGAGCAGTACTTC.

The gene calls are TRBV5-1 and TRBJ2-2, with 7 bases that match TRBD2. The length of the CDR3 is 15 residues. Germline values: CDR1 SGHRS, CDR2 YFSETQ. The V and J ends lost 4 bases and 5 bases, in that order; junction bases with no gene match: 8. CDR3 nucleotides: TGCGCCAGCAGCCATAGGGGAGGGTTAACCGGGGAGCTGTTTTTT. Amino acids: CASSHRGGLTGELFF.

The CDR3 coding sequence is TGTGCCAGCAGCTTAGCGCTGGCGCAGGGCGGGGAGCTGTTTTTT. Translated, it gives CASSLALAQGGELFF. This chain joins TRBV7-2 and TRBJ2-2; D is possibly TRBD1 (5 bases). CDR1 is SGHTA and CDR2 is FQGNSA in the germline V gene. Trimming stripped 0 bases from V and 7 bases from J, with 12 bases between. The CDR3 is 15 amino acids.

This clonotype was recorded a few times. The CDR3 bases are TGTGCCAGCTCAGACGGGACTAGCAGCGTTGATGAGCAGTTCTTC. Protein sequence: CASSDGTSSVDEQFF. The V call is TRBV18, the J call TRBJ2-1; 9 positions agree with TRBD2. The V segment lost 5 bases and the J segment 8 bases; nucleotides outside the gene matches: 10. CDR3 length equals 15 residues. CDR1 is KGHSH and CDR2 is LQKENI in the germline V gene.

The CDR3: CASSLGGSWTGELFF. The CDR3 DNA is TGTGCCAGCAGCTTAGGCGGGAGCTGGACCGGGGAGCTGTTTTTT. This chain uses TRBV7-8 with TRBJ2-2; 7 positions agree with TRBD2. Germline CDR1 and CDR2: SGHVS and FQNEAQ. The CDR3 totals 15 residues. After removal of 1 base from V and 5 bases from J, the junction contained 4 bases not matched to a gene.

This clonotype was detected a few times. The rearrangement uses TRBV12-3 or TRBV12-4 and TRBJ2-2; possible D gene TRBD2, 5 bases. The CDR3 sequence is 12 residues long. V gave up 4 bases and J gave up 7 bases, with 7 bases separating them. CDR3 nucleotide sequence: TGTGCCAGCAGTTGGGCGGGCGGGGAGCTGTTTTTT. This codes for CASSWAGGELFF.